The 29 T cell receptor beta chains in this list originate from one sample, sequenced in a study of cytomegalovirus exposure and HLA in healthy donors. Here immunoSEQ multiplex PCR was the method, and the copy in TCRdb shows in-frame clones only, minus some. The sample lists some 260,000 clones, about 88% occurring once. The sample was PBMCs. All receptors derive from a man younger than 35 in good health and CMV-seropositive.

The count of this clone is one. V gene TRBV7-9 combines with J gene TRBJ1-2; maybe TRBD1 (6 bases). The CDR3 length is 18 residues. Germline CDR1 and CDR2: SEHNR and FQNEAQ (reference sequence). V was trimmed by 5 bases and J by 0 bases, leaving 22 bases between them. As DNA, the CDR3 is TGTGCCAGCAGCAGCTCCCGGGGCAGGGGCCCCACTAACTATGGCTACACCTTC. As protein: CASSSSRGRGPTNYGYTF.

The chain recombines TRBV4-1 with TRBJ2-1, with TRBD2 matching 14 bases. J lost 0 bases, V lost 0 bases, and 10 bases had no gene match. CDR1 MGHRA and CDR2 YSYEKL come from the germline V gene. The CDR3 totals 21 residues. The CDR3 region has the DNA TGCGCCAGCAGCCAAGATTTCAGGGGACTAGCGGGAGCTAGCTCCTACAATGAGCAGTTCTTC. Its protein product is CASSQDFRGLAGASSYNEQFF.

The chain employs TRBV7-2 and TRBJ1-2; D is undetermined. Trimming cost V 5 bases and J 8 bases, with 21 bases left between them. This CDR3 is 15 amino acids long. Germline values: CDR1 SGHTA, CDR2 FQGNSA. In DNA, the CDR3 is TGTGCCAGCAGCCCCCGGGCAGGTAATACCGGCGGCTACACCTTC. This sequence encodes CASSPRAGNTGGYTF.

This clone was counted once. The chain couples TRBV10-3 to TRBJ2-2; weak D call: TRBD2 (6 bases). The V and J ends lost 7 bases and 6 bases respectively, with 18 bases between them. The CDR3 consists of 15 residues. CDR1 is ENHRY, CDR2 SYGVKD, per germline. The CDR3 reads CAITQGLPGAGELFF. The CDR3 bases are TGTGCCATCACCCAGGGACTGCCGGGGGCCGGGGAGCTGTTTTTT.

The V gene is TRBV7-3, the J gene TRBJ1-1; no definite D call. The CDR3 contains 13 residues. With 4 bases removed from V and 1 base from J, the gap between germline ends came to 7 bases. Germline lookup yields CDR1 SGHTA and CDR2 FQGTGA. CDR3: CASSSDGNTEAFF. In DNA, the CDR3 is TGTGCCAGCAGCTCAGACGGGAACACTGAAGCTTTCTTT. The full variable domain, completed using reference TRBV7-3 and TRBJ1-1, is GAGVSQTPSNKVTEKGKYVELRCDPISGHTALYWYRQSLGQGPEFLIYFQGTGAADDSGLPNDRFFAVRPEGSVSTLKIQRTERGDSAVYLCASSSDGNTEAFFGQGTRLTVV.

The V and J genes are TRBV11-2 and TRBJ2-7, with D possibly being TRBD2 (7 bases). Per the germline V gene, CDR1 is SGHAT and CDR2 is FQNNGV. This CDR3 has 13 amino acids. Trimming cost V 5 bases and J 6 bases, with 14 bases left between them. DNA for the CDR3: TGTGCCAGCAGCACAGAGGGGGGGGGCGAGCAGTACTTC. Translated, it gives CASSTEGGGEQYF.

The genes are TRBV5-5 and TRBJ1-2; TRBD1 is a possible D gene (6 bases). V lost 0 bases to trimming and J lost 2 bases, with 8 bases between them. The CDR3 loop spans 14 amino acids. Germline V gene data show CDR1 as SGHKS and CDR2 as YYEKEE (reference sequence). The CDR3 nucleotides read TGTGCCAGCAGCTTGGGACAGGTCAACTATGGCTACACCTTC. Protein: CASSLGQVNYGYTF.

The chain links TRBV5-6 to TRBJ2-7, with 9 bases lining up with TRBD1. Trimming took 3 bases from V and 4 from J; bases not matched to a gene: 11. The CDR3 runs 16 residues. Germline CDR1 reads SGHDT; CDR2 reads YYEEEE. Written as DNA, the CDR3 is TGTGCCAGCAGCTCGTCTCACAGGGGGCTCGGTTACGAGCAGTACTTC. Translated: CASSSSHRGLGYEQYF.

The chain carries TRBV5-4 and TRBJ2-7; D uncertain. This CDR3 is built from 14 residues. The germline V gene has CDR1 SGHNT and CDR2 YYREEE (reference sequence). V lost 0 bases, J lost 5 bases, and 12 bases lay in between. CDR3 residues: CASSLGWTVHEQYF. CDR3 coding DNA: TGTGCCAGCAGCTTGGGATGGACCGTCCACGAGCAGTACTTC. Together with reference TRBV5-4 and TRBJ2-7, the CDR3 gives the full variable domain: ETGVTQSPTHLIKTRGQQVTLRCSSQSGHNTVSWYQQALGQGPQFIFQYYREEENGRGNFPPRFSGLQFPNYSSELNVNALELDDSALYLCASSLGWTVHEQYFGPGTRLTVT.

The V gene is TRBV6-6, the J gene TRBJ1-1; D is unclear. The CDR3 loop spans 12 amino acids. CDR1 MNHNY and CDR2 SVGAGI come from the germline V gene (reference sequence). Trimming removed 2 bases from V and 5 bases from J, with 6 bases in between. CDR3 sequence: CASSYEGTEAFF. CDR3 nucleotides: TGTGCCAGCAGTTACGAGGGTACTGAAGCTTTCTTT.

The CDR3 nucleotides are TGCGCCAGCAGCTTGCCGAACACTGAAGCTTTCTTT. This encodes CASSLPNTEAFF. V gene TRBV5-1 combines with J gene TRBJ1-1; D is ambiguous. Trimming removed 1 base at V and 1 base at J, with 2 bases between. Looked up from germline, CDR1 is SGHRS and CDR2 is YFSETQ. This CDR3 comprises 12 residues.

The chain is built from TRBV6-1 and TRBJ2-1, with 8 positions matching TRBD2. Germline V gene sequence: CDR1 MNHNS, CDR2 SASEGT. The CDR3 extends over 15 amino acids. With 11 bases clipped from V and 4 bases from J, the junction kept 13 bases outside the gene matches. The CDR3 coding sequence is TGTGCCTGCGCGGGAGGTGTAAGGGGTTACAATGAGCAGTTCTTC. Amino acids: CACAGGVRGYNEQFF.

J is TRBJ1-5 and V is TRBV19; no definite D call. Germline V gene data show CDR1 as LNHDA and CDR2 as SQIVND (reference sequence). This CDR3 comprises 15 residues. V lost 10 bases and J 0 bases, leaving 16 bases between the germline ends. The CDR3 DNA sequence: TGTGCCACCTCGAGTTGGGCATATAGCAATCAGCCCCAGCATTTT. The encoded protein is CATSSWAYSNQPQHF.

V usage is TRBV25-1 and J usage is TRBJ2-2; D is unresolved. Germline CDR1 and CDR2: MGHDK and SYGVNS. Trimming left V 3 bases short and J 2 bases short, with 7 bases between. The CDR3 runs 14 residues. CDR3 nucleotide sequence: TGTGCCAGCAGTGATACACTTAACACCGGGGAGCTGTTTTTT. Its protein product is CASSDTLNTGELFF.

CDR3 protein: CSDVTGYGYTF. CDR3 nucleotide sequence: TGCAGCGATGTTACAGGGTATGGCTACACCTTC. The chain uses TRBV29-1 and TRBJ1-2, with D tentatively TRBD1 (6 bases). This CDR3 comprises 11 residues. Germline-derived CDR1 and CDR2 are SQVTM and ANQGSEA. V shed 7 bases and J shed 5 bases, with 11 bases lying between them.

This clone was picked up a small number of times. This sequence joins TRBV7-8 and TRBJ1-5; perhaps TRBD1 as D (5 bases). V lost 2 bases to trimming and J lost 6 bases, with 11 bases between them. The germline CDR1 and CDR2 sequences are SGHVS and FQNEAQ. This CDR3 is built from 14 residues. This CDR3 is CASSLWGGSQPQHF. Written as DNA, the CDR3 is TGTGCCAGCAGCTTATGGGGGGGAAGTCAGCCCCAGCATTTT.

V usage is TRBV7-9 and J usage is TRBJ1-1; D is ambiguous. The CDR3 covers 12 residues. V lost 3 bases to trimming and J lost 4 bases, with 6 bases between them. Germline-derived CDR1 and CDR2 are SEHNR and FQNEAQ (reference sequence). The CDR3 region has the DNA TGTGCCAGCAGCTTCGGGGTCACTGAAGCTTTCTTT. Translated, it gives CASSFGVTEAFF.

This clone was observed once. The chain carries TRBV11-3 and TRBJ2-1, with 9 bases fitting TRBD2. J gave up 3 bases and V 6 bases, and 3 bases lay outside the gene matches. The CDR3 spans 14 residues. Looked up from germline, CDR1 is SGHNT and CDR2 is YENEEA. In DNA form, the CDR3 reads TGTGCCAGCAGTAGGACTAGCGACTACAATGAGCAGTTCTTC. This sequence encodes CASSRTSDYNEQFF. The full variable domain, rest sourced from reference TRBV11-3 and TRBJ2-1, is EAGVVQSPRYKIIEKKQPVAFWCNPISGHNTLYWYLQNLGQGPELLIRYENEEAVDDSQLPKDRFSAERLKGVDSTLKIQPAELGDSAVYLCASSRTSDYNEQFFGPGTRLTVL.

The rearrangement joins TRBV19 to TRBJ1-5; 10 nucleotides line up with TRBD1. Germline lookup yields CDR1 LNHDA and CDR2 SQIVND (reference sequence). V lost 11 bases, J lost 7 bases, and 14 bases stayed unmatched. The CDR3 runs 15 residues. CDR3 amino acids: CAVSTGTGVKQPQHF. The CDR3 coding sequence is TGTGCCGTTTCTACCGGGACAGGGGTCAAACAGCCCCAGCATTTT.

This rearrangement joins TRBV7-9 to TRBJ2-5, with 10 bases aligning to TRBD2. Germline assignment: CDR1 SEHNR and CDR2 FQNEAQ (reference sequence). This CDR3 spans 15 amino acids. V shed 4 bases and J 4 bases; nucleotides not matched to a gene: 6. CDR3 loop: CASSYSLAGRETQYF. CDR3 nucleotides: TGTGCCAGCAGCTACTCACTAGCGGGACGAGAGACCCAGTACTTC.

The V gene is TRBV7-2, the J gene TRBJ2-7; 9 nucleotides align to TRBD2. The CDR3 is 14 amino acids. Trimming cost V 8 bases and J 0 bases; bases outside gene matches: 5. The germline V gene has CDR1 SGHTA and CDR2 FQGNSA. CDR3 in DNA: TGTGCCAGCGCTAGCGGGGAGAGCTCCTACGAGCAGTACTTC. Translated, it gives CASASGESSYEQYF. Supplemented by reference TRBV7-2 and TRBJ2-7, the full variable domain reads GAGVSQSPSNKVTEKGKDVELRCDPISGHTALYWYRQSLGQGLEFLIYFQGNSAPDKSGLPSDRFSAERTGGSVSTLTIQRTQQEDSAVYLCASASGESSYEQYFGPGTRLTVT.

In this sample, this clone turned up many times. The CDR3 sequence is CASSLKLVQETQYF. CDR3 coding DNA: TGTGCCAGCAGCTTGAAACTAGTCCAAGAGACCCAGTACTTC. This chain uses TRBV5-8 with TRBJ2-5; maybe TRBD2 (5 bases). The germline CDR1 and CDR2 sequences are SGHTS and YDEGEE. The CDR3 sequence is 14 residues long. The V and J ends lost 1 base and 1 base respectively, with 8 bases between them.

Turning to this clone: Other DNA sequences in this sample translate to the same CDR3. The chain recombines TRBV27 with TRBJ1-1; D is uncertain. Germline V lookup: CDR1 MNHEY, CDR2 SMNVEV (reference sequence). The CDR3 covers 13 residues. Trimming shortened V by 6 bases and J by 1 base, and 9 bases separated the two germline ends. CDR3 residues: CASSLSRNTEAFF. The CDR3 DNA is TGTGCCAGCAGCCTCTCAAGGAACACTGAAGCTTTCTTT.

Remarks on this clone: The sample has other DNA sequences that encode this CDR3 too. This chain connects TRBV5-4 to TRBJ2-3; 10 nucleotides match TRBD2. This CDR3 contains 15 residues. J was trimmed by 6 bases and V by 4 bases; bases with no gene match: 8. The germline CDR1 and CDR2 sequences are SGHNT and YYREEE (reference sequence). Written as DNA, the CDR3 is TGTGCCAGCAGCCCTAGCGGGAGAGCAGGCGATACGCAGTATTTT. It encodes CASSPSGRAGDTQYF.

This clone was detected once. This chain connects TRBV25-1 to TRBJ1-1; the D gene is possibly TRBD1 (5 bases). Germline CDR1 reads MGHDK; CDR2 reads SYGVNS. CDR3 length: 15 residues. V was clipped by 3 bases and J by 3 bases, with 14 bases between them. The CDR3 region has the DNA TGTGCCAGCAGTGAGAGGAGGGGAGGCGACACTGAAGCTTTCTTT. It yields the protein CASSERRGGDTEAFF.

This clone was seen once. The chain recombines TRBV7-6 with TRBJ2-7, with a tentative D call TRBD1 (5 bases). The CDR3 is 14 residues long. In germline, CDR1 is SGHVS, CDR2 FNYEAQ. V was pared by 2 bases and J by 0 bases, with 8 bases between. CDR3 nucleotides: TGTGCCAGCAGCTTACTCACAGGCTCCTACGAGCAGTACTTC. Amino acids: CASSLLTGSYEQYF.

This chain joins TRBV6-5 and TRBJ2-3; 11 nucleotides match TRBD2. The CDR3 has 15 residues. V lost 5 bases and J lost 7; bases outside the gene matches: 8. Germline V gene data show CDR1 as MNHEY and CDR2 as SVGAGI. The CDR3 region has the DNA TGTGCCAGCAGTCGAAGACTAGCGGGATTCAATACGCAGTATTTT. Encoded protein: CASSRRLAGFNTQYF.

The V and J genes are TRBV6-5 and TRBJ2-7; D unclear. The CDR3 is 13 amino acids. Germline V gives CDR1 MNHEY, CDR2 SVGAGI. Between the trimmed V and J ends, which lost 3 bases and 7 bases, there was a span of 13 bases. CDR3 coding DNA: TGTGCCAGCAGTTATTCAACCGTGGGTGAGCAGTACTTC. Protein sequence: CASSYSTVGEQYF.

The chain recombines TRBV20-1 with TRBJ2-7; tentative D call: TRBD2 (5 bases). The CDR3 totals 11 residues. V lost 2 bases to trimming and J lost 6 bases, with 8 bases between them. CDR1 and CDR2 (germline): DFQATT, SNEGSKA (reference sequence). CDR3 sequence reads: CSARRGSEQYF. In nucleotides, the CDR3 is TGCAGTGCTAGACGGGGTAGCGAGCAGTACTTC.